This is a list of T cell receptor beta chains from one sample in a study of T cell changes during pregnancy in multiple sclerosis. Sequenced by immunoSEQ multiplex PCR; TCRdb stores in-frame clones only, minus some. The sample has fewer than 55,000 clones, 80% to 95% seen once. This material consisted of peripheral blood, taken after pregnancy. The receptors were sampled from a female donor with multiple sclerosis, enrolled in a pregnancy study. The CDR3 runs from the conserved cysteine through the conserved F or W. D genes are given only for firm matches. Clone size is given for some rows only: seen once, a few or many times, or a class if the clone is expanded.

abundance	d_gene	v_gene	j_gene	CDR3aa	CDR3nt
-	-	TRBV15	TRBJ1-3	CATSRGAWAIYF	TGTGCCACCAGCAGAGGGGCGTGGGCCATATATTTT
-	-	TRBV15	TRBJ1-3	CATSRDTGSSGNTIYF	TGTGCCACCAGCAGGGACACAGGGAGCTCTGGAAACACCATATATTTT
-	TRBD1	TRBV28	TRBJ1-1	CASSRDRGDTEAFF	TGTGCCAGCAGTCGCGACAGGGGGGACACTGAAGCTTTCTTT
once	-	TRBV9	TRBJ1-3	CASSESGQTNTIYF	TGTGCCAGCAGCGAATCCGGACAGACAAACACCATATATTTT
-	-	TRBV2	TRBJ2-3	CASTFSGGTDTQYF	TGTGCCAGCACCTTCTCCGGGGGCACAGATACGCAGTATTTT
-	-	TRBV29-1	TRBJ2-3	CSVGGGAYTDTQYF	TGCAGCGTTGGCGGGGGCGCTTACACAGATACGCAGTATTTT
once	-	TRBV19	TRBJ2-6	CASSIAGSGANVLTF	TGTGCCAGTAGTATCGCGGGGTCTGGGGCCAACGTCCTGACTTTC
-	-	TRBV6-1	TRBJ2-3	CASLLGYRTDTQYF	TGTGCCAGCCTACTCGGGTACCGCACAGATACGCAGTATTTT
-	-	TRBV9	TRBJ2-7	CASSAGTQSEQYF	TGTGCCAGCAGCGCGGGGACACAATCCGAGCAGTACTTC
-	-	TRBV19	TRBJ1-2	CASSPSGAANYGYTF	TGTGCCAGTAGTCCATCAGGGGCGGCTAACTATGGCTACACCTTC
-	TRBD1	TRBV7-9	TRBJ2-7	CASSLGQGGTYEQYF	TGTGCCAGCAGCTTAGGACAGGGGGGGACCTACGAGCAGTACTTC
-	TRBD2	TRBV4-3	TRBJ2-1	CASSQVSGGNEQFF	TGCGCCAGCAGCCAAGTTAGCGGGGGGAATGAGCAGTTCTTC
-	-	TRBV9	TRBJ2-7	CASSALGTSYEQYF	TGTGCCAGCAGCGCCTTGGGGACTTCCTACGAGCAGTACTTC
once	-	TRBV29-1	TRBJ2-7	CSVGKVLGSEQYF	TGCAGCGTCGGGAAGGTATTGGGATCCGAGCAGTACTTC
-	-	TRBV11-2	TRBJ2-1	CASSLDLSLASYNEQFF	TGTGCCAGCAGCTTAGATCTCTCCCTAGCGTCCTACAATGAGCAGTTCTTC
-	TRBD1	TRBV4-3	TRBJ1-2	CASSPGGQGSFYGYTF	TGCGCCAGCAGCCCAGGTGGACAGGGGTCTTTCTATGGCTACACCTTC
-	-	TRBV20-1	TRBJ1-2	CSARAERGYTF	TGCAGTGCTAGGGCGGAGAGGGGCTACACCTTC
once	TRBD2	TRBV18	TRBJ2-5	CASSPLIAGVETQYF	TGTGCCAGCTCACCACTGATAGCGGGGGTAGAGACCCAGTACTTC
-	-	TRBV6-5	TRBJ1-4	CASSYSSGATNEKLFF	TGTGCCAGCAGTTACTCGAGCGGGGCAACTAATGAAAAACTGTTTTTT
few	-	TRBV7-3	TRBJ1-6	CASSLQGNNSPLHF	TGTGCCAGCAGCTTACAGGGGAATAATTCACCCCTCCACTTT
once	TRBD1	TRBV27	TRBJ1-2	CASRGTAINYGYTF	TGTGCCAGCAGAGGGACAGCGATTAACTATGGCTACACCTTC
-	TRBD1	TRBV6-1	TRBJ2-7	CASSERGQGIYEQYF	TGTGCCAGCAGTGAACGGGGACAGGGAATCTACGAGCAGTACTTC
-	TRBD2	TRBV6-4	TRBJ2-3	CASSDGTSGTDTQYF	TGTGCCAGCAGCGATGGGACTAGCGGTACAGATACGCAGTATTTT
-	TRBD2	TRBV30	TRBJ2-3	CAWGGGGPLNTDTQYF	TGTGCCTGGGGTGGGGGGGGACCGTTAAACACAGATACGCAGTATTTT
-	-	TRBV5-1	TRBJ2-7	CASSFMVRGSSYEQYF	TGCGCCAGCAGCTTCATGGTAAGGGGATCCTCCTACGAGCAGTACTTC
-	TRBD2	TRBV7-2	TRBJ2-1	CASSLLGLAGDNEQFF	TGTGCCAGCAGCTTATTAGGACTAGCGGGGGACAATGAGCAGTTCTTC
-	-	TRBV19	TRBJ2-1	CASSARRGPYNEQFF	TGTGCCAGTAGTGCGAGGCGGGGGCCCTACAATGAGCAGTTCTTC
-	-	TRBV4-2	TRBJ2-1	CASSQDLGAGSYNEQFF	TGTGCCAGCAGCCAAGATTTAGGGGCTGGTTCCTACAATGAGCAGTTCTTC
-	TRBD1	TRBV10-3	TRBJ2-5	CAIGQARAGETQYF	TGTGCCATTGGACAGGCTAGGGCGGGAGAGACCCAGTACTTC
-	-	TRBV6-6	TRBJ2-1	CASRLTGQINEQFF	TGTGCCAGCAGACTTACTGGACAGATCAATGAGCAGTTCTTC
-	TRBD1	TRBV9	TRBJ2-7	CASSAHRDRGVQYF	TGTGCCAGCAGCGCGCACCGGGACAGGGGTGTGCAGTACTTC
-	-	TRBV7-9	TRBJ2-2	CASSLGFEVAIRELFF	TGTGCCAGCAGCTTAGGTTTCGAGGTGGCCATCCGGGAGCTGTTTTTT
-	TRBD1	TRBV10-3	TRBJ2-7	CAIRTDRAWEQYF	TGTGCCATCAGGACGGACAGGGCTTGGGAGCAGTACTTC
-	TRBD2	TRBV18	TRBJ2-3	CASSFTTSGVTDTQYF	TGTGCCAGCTCATTCACGACTAGCGGGGTAACAGATACGCAGTATTTT
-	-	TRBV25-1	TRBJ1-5	CASSDSRGGSFGQPQHF	TGTGCCAGCAGTGATAGCAGGGGAGGGAGCTTTGGTCAGCCCCAGCATTTT
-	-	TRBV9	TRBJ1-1	CASSGGGGGITEAFF	TGTGCCAGCAGCGGAGGTGGGGGGGGGATCACTGAAGCTTTCTTT